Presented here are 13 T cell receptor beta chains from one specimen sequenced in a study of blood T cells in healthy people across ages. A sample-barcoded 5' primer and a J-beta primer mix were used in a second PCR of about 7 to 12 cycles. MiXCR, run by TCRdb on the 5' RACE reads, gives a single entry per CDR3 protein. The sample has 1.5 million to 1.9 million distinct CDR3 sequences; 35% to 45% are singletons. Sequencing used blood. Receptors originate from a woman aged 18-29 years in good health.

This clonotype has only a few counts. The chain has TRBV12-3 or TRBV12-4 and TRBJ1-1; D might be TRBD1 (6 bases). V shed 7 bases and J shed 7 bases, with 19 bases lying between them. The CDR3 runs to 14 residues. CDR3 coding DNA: TGTGCCAGCACCATACCAAATAAGGGGGTTGAAGCTTTCTTT. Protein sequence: CASTIPNKGVEAFF.

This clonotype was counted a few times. The CDR3 bases are TGTGCCACCGGTAGCGAGGAGCAGTTCTTC. Residues: CATGSEEQFF. The chain is built from TRBV24-1 and TRBJ2-1; D is perhaps TRBD2 (5 bases). Germline V gene sequence: CDR1 KGHDR, CDR2 SFDVKD. The CDR3 totals 10 residues. Trimming took 9 bases from V and 10 from J, leaving 9 bases between them.

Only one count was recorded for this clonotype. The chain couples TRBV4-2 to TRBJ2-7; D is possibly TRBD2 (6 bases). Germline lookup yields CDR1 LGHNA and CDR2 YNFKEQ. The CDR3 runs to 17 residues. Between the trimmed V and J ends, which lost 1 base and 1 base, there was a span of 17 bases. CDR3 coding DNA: TGTGCCAGCAGCCAAGTGGAGGGCGCGGGCACTTCCTACGAGCAGTACTTC. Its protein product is CASSQVEGAGTSYEQYF.

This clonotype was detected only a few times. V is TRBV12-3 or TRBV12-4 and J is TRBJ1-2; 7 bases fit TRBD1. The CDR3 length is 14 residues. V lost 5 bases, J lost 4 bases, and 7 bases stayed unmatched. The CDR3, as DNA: TGTGCCAGCAGTATGTTGGGGACAGTCTATGGCTACACCTTC. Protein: CASSMLGTVYGYTF.

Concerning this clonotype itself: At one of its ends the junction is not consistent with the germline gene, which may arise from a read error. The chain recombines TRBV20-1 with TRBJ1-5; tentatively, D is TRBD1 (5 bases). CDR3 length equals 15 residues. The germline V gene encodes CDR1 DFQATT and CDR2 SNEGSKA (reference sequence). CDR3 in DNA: TGCAGTGCGAAAACCGACAGCCTTAGCAATCAGCCCCGGCATTTT. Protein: CSAKTDSLSNQPRHF.

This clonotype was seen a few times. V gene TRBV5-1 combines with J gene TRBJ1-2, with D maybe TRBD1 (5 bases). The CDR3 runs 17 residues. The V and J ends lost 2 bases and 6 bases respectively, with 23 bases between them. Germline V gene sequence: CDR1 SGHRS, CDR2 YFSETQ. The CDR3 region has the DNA TGCGCCAGCAGCTTCCTCGGTGCGGGTCCAGGGTTGGATGGCTACACCTTC. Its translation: CASSFLGAGPGLDGYTF.

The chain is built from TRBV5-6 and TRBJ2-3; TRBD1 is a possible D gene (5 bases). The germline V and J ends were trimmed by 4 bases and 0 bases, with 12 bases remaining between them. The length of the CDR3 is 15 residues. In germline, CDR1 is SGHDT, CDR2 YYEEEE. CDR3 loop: CASSRDRLSTDTQYF. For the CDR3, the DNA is TGTGCCAGCAGCCGAGACAGACTTAGCACAGATACGCAGTATTTT.

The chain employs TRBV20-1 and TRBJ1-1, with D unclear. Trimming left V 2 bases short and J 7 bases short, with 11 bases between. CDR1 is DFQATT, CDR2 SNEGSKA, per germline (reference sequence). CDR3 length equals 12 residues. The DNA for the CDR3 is TGCAGTGCTAGAAAGGACGGGCATGAAGCTTTCTTT. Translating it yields CSARKDGHEAFF.

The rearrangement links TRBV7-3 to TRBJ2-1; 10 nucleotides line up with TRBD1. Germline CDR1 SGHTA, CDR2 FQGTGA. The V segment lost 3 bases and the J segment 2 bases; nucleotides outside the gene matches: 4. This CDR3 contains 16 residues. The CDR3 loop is CASSFTGTGAYNEQFF. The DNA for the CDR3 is TGTGCCAGCAGCTTTACCGGGACAGGGGCCTACAATGAGCAGTTCTTC.

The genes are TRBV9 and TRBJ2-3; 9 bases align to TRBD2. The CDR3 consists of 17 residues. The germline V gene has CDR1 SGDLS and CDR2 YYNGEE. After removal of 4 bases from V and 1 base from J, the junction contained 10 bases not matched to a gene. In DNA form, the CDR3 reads TGTGCCAGCAGCTCTAGGATGGTAGCGGGAGGCACAGATACGCAGTATTTT. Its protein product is CASSSRMVAGGTDTQYF.

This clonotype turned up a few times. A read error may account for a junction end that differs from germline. The chain's CDR3 is CASSPLSGRAGEQYF. The DNA of the CDR3 is TGTGCTAGCAGCCCCCTCAGCGGGAGGGCCGGCGAGCAGTACTTC. The chain links TRBV7-7 to TRBJ2-7; 10 positions match TRBD2. The CDR3 length is 15 residues. Germline assignment: CDR1 SSHAT and CDR2 FNYEAQ (reference sequence). Combining the CDR3 with reference TRBV7-7 and TRBJ2-7 gives the whole variable domain GAGVSQSPRYKVTKRGQDVTLRCDPISSHATLYWYQQALGQGPEFLTYFNYEAQPDKSGLPSDRFSAERPEGSISTLTIQRTEQRDSAMYRCASSPLSGRAGEQYFGPGTRLTVT.

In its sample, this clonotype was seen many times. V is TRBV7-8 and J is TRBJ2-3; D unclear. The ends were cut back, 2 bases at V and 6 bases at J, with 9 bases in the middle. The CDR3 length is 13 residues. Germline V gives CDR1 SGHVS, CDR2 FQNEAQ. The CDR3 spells CASSLFGLDTQYF. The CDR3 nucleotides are TGTGCCAGCAGCTTATTTGGCCTCGATACGCAGTATTTT.

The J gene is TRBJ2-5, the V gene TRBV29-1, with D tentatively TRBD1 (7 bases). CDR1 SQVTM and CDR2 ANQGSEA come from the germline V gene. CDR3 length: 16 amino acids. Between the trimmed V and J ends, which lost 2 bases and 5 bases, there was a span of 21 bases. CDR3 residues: CSVERGPTGRRETQYF. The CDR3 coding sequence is TGCAGCGTTGAAAGGGGGCCGACAGGGAGGAGGGAGACCCAGTACTTC.